The 23 T cell receptor beta chains below come from one sample, sequenced in a study of T cell responses to AZD1222 COVID-19 vaccine. TCRdb's copy holds only in-frame clones and misses some; the assay was immunoSEQ multiplex PCR. The sample has some 130,000 clones, 85% to 90% seen once. The material sequenced was peripheral blood, taken on day 0 of AZD1222 vaccination. These TCRs come from an adult in good health.

The chain employs TRBV7-8 and TRBJ2-3, with TRBD2 matching 7 bases. The V gene end was trimmed by 5 bases and the J gene end by 1 base; junction bases not matched to a gene: 12. The CDR3 totals 17 residues. The germline gives CDR1 SGHVS, CDR2 FQNEAQ. DNA of the CDR3: TGTGCCAGCAGCCCGTATCTAGAAGCGGGACGCACAGATACGCAGTATTTT. It codes for CASSPYLEAGRTDTQYF.

V gene TRBV28 combines with J gene TRBJ1-4; D remains ambiguous. The germline V gene encodes CDR1 MDHEN and CDR2 SYDVKM. V dropped 3 bases and J dropped 2 bases, with 10 bases sitting between them. CDR3 length: 15 amino acids. CDR3 bases: TGTGCCAGCAGTTTTGAGACGGGCACTAATGAAAAACTGTTTTTT. Translation gives CASSFETGTNEKLFF.

The J gene is TRBJ2-5, the V gene TRBV9, with D perhaps TRBD1 or TRBD2 (6 bases each). Looked up from germline, CDR1 is SGDLS and CDR2 is YYNGEE. The CDR3 is made up of 17 amino acids. V was cut by 0 bases and J by 0 bases, with 15 bases left in between. For the CDR3, the DNA is TGTGCCAGCAGCGTAGAGGTCGGGGGCCTCAACCAAGAGACCCAGTACTTC. It encodes CASSVEVGGLNQETQYF.

The gene calls are TRBV28 and TRBJ1-2, with D hard to call. Germline lookup yields CDR1 MDHEN and CDR2 SYDVKM. CDR3 length: 15 amino acids. Trimming removed 2 bases at V and 5 bases at J, with 15 bases between. The CDR3 coding sequence is TGTGCCAGCAGTTTACCCGCACTTCGGCAATATGGCTACACCTTC. Residues: CASSLPALRQYGYTF.

V is TRBV2 and J is TRBJ2-7; perhaps D is TRBD1 or TRBD2 (6 bases each). Germline CDR1 reads SNHLY; CDR2 reads FYNNEI. The V end lost 6 bases, the J end lost 2 bases, and 8 bases lay between the germline ends. The CDR3 covers 12 residues. The CDR3 spells CASRRDTYEQYF. The DNA for the CDR3 is TGTGCCAGCAGGCGGGACACCTACGAGCAGTACTTC. Based on the CDR3 plus reference TRBV2 and TRBJ2-7, the full variable domain is EPEVTQTPSHQVTQMGQEVILRCVPISNHLYFYWYRQILGQKVEFLVSFYNNEISEKSEIFDDQFSVERPDGSNFTLKIRSTKLEDSAMYFCASRRDTYEQYFGPGTRLTVT.

V is TRBV7-2 and J is TRBJ2-4; D is perhaps TRBD2 (7 bases). CDR1 and CDR2 from the germline V gene are SGHTA and FQGNSA. V lost 1 base to trimming and J lost 9 bases, with 10 bases between them. The CDR3 is 13 amino acids. The chain's CDR3 is CASSLEGGIIQYF. CDR3 DNA sequence: TGTGCCAGCAGCTTAGAGGGGGGGATCATTCAGTACTTC.

This rearrangement joins TRBV12-3 or TRBV12-4 to TRBJ1-1, with D possibly being TRBD1 (5 bases). The CDR3 length is 13 residues. V lost 6 bases to trimming and J lost 2 bases, with 10 bases between them. The chain's CDR3 is CASSLDSNTEAFF. The DNA of the CDR3 is TGTGCCAGCAGCCTAGACAGCAACACTGAAGCTTTCTTT.

The rearrangement uses TRBV7-8 and TRBJ1-5; D not certain. There are 15 residues in the CDR3. Germline values: CDR1 SGHVS, CDR2 FQNEAQ. V was clipped by 2 bases and J by 4 bases, with 12 bases between them. The CDR3 here is CASSLLSQRNQPQHF. The CDR3 DNA reads as TGTGCCAGCAGCTTATTATCCCAACGGAATCAGCCCCAGCATTTT.

The chain joins TRBV2 to TRBJ2-4, with D unclear. In germline, CDR1 is SNHLY, CDR2 FYNNEI. CDR3 length: 14 residues. V lost 4 bases, J lost 1 base, and 8 bases lay in between. The DNA for the CDR3 is TGTGCCAGCAGTGCCGTGGTTGCCAAAAACATTCAGTACTTC. Its protein product is CASSAVVAKNIQYF.

The chain has TRBV4-3 and TRBJ2-7; TRBD2 matches at 7 bases. The trim removed 0 bases at V and 3 bases at J, leaving 5 bases unmatched. The CDR3 is 15 residues long. CDR1 is LGHNA, CDR2 YSLEER, per germline. CDR3 protein: CASSQEGGRSYEQYF. In nucleotides, the CDR3 is TGCGCCAGCAGCCAAGAGGGGGGGAGGAGCTACGAGCAGTACTTC.

About this clone: This CDR3 is also generated by other DNA sequences in the sample. The CDR3 protein is CASSSTGVDTGELFF. CDR3 nucleotide sequence: TGTGCCAGCAGCTCGACAGGGGTGGACACCGGGGAGCTGTTTTTT. The V and J genes are TRBV7-2 and TRBJ2-2, with TRBD1 matching over 8 bases. The CDR3 covers 15 residues. Germline V gene data show CDR1 as SGHTA and CDR2 as FQGNSA. The ends lost 4 bases at V and 3 bases at J; junction bases unmatched: 4.

This sequence joins TRBV19 and TRBJ2-1; 10 nucleotides line up with TRBD2. CDR3 length equals 15 residues. Germline V gives CDR1 LNHDA, CDR2 SQIVND (reference sequence). The V gene end was trimmed by 2 bases and the J gene end by 4 bases; junction bases not matched to a gene: 2. CDR3 bases: TGTGCCAGTAGTATAACTAGCGGGAATTACAATGAGCAGTTCTTC. This translates into CASSITSGNYNEQFF.

V is TRBV5-1 and J is TRBJ1-1; D possibly corresponds to TRBD1 (5 bases). The germline V gene encodes CDR1 SGHRS and CDR2 YFSETQ. Between the trimmed V and J ends, which lost 7 bases and 4 bases, there was a span of 17 bases. The CDR3 consists of 14 residues. The CDR3, as DNA: TGCGCCAGCTCCGCCGGGACCTTGGGCACTGAAGCTTTCTTT. Translation gives CASSAGTLGTEAFF.

V gene TRBV5-6 combines with J gene TRBJ2-7; D is tentatively TRBD1 or TRBD2 (5 bases each). Trimming took 2 bases from V and 8 from J, leaving 26 bases between them. CDR1 and CDR2 from the germline V gene are SGHDT and YYEEEE. This CDR3 region has 17 residues. The CDR3 reads CASSLRHSGTRTGQQYF. The DNA of the CDR3 is TGTGCCAGCAGCTTAAGGCACTCCGGGACGCGAACCGGCCAGCAGTACTTC.

The rearrangement links TRBV19 to TRBJ2-7, with D possibly being TRBD1 (5 bases). CDR1 and CDR2 (germline): LNHDA, SQIVND (reference sequence). The CDR3 has 17 residues. Trimming removed 6 bases at V and 2 bases at J, with 23 bases between. The CDR3 loop reads CASSPDISSQGAYEQYF. The CDR3 nucleotides read TGTGCCAGTAGCCCGGACATCTCCTCCCAAGGAGCCTACGAGCAGTACTTC.

This clone was counted once. J is TRBJ2-2 and V is TRBV5-4; D possibly corresponds to TRBD2 (5 bases). Germline V gene sequence: CDR1 SGHNT, CDR2 YYREEE (reference sequence). Trimming took 3 bases from V and 5 from J, leaving 14 bases between them. The CDR3 contains 15 residues. The CDR3 sequence: CASSYQSTGTGELFF. In nucleotides, the CDR3 is TGTGCCAGCAGCTATCAGAGCACGGGGACCGGGGAGCTGTTTTTT.

The V gene is TRBV9, the J gene TRBJ2-1; tentatively, D is TRBD2 (5 bases). Trimming shortened V by 0 bases and J by 9 bases, and 10 bases separated the two germline ends. The CDR3 length is 13 residues. Germline V lookup: CDR1 SGDLS, CDR2 YYNGEE. In DNA, the CDR3 is TGTGCCAGCAGCGTAGGTGGGGAGAGTGAGCAGTTCTTC. It codes for CASSVGGESEQFF.

This clone was counted once. J is TRBJ1-4 and V is TRBV5-1; D might be TRBD1 (6 bases). V lost 0 bases, J lost 5 bases, and 8 bases lay in between. The CDR3 sequence is 14 residues long. Per the germline V gene, CDR1 is SGHRS and CDR2 is YFSETQ. CDR3 nucleotides: TGCGCCAGCAGCTTGGCGCAGGGGAATGAAAAACTGTTTTTT. Encoded protein: CASSLAQGNEKLFF.

V and J are TRBV6-6 and TRBJ2-1, with D unresolved. Germline values: CDR1 MNHNY, CDR2 SVGAGI (reference sequence). The length of the CDR3 is 13 residues. The V end lost 2 bases, the J end lost 9 bases, and 11 bases lay between the germline ends. The CDR3 loop reads CASSYGGEPEQFF. The CDR3 DNA reads as TGTGCCAGCAGTTACGGTGGCGAGCCTGAGCAGTTCTTC.

The gene calls are TRBV7-2 and TRBJ1-5, with no clear D. Germline CDR1 reads SGHTA; CDR2 reads FQGNSA. Trimming shortened V by 1 base and J by 6 bases, and 7 bases separated the two germline ends. This CDR3 is built from 13 residues. CDR3 amino acids: CASSLVDGQPQHF. The CDR3 bases are TGTGCCAGCAGCTTAGTGGACGGTCAGCCCCAGCATTTT.

The CDR3 DNA reads TGTGCCAGTACCAACCTAGGACAGGGAGCAGATCAGCCCCAGCATTTT. Translated, it gives CASTNLGQGADQPQHF. This chain joins TRBV19 and TRBJ1-5, with 8 bases identical to TRBD1. J gave up 5 bases and V 7 bases, and 13 bases lay outside the gene matches. The CDR3 contains 16 residues. Looked up from germline, CDR1 is LNHDA and CDR2 is SQIVND (reference sequence).

This clone appeared once. The chain has TRBV19 and TRBJ1-5; TRBD1 is a possible D gene (5 bases). CDR3 length equals 15 residues. Trimming took off 3 bases at V and 3 bases at J, with 12 bases between the two ends. Germline values: CDR1 LNHDA, CDR2 SQIVND (reference sequence). CDR3 protein: CASSMLEGTNQPQHF. CDR3 bases: TGTGCCAGTAGTATGTTAGAAGGGACCAATCAGCCCCAGCATTTT.

The CDR3 protein is CASSYPHRGMETQYF. DNA for the CDR3: TGTGCCAGCAGTTACCCCCACAGGGGAATGGAGACCCAGTACTTC. The rearrangement links TRBV6-6 to TRBJ2-5, with 7 positions matching TRBD1. Trimming at V came to 2 bases and at J to 5 bases, leaving 8 bases not matched to a gene. Germline V gives CDR1 MNHNY, CDR2 SVGAGI (reference sequence). CDR3 length equals 15 residues.